Following are 16 T cell receptor beta chains from one sample sequenced in a study of CD8+ T cells in alopecia areata. In each case, RNA was isolated and then reverse transcribed into cDNA as the sequencing template. TCRdb's table, derived via immunoSEQ multiplex PCR, lists solely in-frame clones and lacks some. This sample has 170,000 or so clones; 65% occur once, and the top ten carry roughly 0.91%. Treatment denoted: oral pan-JAK inhibitor, 5-10 mg twice daily. Sequencing was performed on CD4+ T cells sorted from blood, taken at week 4, from a patient treated with tofacitinib. All receptors derive from a human donor with alopecia areata.

The chain has TRBV5-4 and TRBJ1-2; TRBD1 aligns across 12 bases. CDR3 length equals 17 residues. Looked up from germline, CDR1 is SGHNT and CDR2 is YYREEE (reference sequence). J was trimmed by 6 bases and V by 4 bases; bases with no gene match: 13. The CDR3 sequence is CASSPQPPGQGANGYTF. The CDR3 bases are TGTGCCAGCAGCCCTCAGCCGCCGGGACAGGGGGCAAATGGCTACACCTTC.

This clone was seen only once. The rearrangement uses TRBV29-1 and TRBJ2-7; a possible D gene is TRBD1 (5 bases). CDR3 length: 13 amino acids. Trimming left V 4 bases short and J 7 bases short, with 17 bases between. Germline V CDR1 and CDR2: SQVTM, ANQGSEA. CDR3 in amino acids: CSVARPGHQEQYF. The CDR3 DNA sequence: TGCAGCGTTGCCCGTCCCGGACACCAAGAGCAGTACTTC.

The CDR3 coding sequence is TGTGCCAGCAGCTCCCCGTGGGCCCTCCAGTACTTC. Translation: CASSSPWALQYF. The chain couples TRBV7-2 to TRBJ2-5; D is unclear. CDR3 length equals 12 residues. V shed 4 bases and J shed 10 bases, with 13 bases lying between them. CDR1 SGHTA and CDR2 FQGNSA come from the germline V gene.

The V and J genes are TRBV29-1 and TRBJ1-6; a possible D gene is TRBD1 (5 bases). V was shortened by 4 bases and J by 6 bases, with 10 bases between the two germline ends. Germline lookup yields CDR1 SQVTM and CDR2 ANQGSEA. CDR3 length: 13 amino acids. The CDR3 sequence is CSVARDFNSPLHF. CDR3 coding DNA: TGCAGCGTTGCCCGGGACTTTAATTCACCCCTCCACTTT.

This sequence joins TRBV7-9 and TRBJ1-1; D is unclear. CDR1 is SEHNR and CDR2 is FQNEAQ in the germline V gene (reference sequence). Trimming cost V 9 bases and J 0 bases, with 11 bases left between them. This CDR3 is built from 13 residues. Written as DNA, the CDR3 is TGTGCCAGTACCGAAACAGTGAACACTGAAGCTTTCTTT. Translating gives CASTETVNTEAFF.

The table lists this clone with a few counts. The J gene is TRBJ2-3, the V gene TRBV4-1; 11 bases map to TRBD1. This CDR3 is 17 amino acids long. Germline V gene data show CDR1 as MGHRA and CDR2 as YSYEKL. J was trimmed by 0 bases and V by 3 bases; bases with no gene match: 5. The DNA for the CDR3 is TGCGCCAGCAGCCAGACCGGGACAGGGGGAAGCACAGATACGCAGTATTTT. Translating gives CASSQTGTGGSTDTQYF.

The CDR3 nucleotides read TGCAGCGCCGAGACAGGGACGGAAAAACTGTTTTTT. Its translation is CSAETGTEKLFF. The chain joins TRBV29-1 to TRBJ1-4; the match to TRBD1 covers 7 bases. V was pared by 7 bases and J by 8 bases, with 7 bases of the junction left unmatched. The CDR3 contains 12 residues. Germline V lookup: CDR1 SQVTM, CDR2 ANQGSEA.

The V gene is TRBV5-1, the J gene TRBJ1-5; the match to TRBD1 covers 7 bases. Germline CDR1 reads SGHRS; CDR2 reads YFSETQ. The CDR3 length is 14 residues. V was pared by 3 bases and J by 2 bases, with 2 bases of the junction left unmatched. The CDR3 bases are TGCGCCAGCAGCTCCGGGACAGGCAATCAGCCCCAGCATTTT. Translated: CASSSGTGNQPQHF. The full variable domain, its missing parts supplied by reference TRBV5-1 and TRBJ1-5, is KAGVTQTPRYLIKTRGQQVTLSCSPISGHRSVSWYQQTPGQGLQFLFEYFSETQRNKGNFPGRFSGRQFSNSRSEMNVSTLELGDSALYLCASSSGTGNQPQHFGDGTRLSIL.

V gene TRBV30 combines with J gene TRBJ2-6; D unclear. Germline V CDR1 and CDR2: GTSNPN, SVGIG (reference sequence). The CDR3 is 13 amino acids. The V end lost 3 bases, the J end lost 2 bases, and 5 bases lay between the germline ends. CDR3 DNA: TGTGCCTGGAGAAGCCCTGGGGCCAACGTCCTGACTTTC. Amino acids: CAWRSPGANVLTF.

The V and J genes are TRBV29-1 and TRBJ1-2; TRBD1 aligns across 7 bases. The germline V gene encodes CDR1 SQVTM and CDR2 ANQGSEA. There are 13 residues in the CDR3. V shed 2 bases, J shed 8 bases, and the junction held 8 bases outside the gene matches. The CDR3, as DNA: TGCAGCGTTGAAAAGACAGGGTTGGACGGCTACACCTTC. The encoded protein is CSVEKTGLDGYTF.

The V and J genes are TRBV30 and TRBJ1-6, with D uncertain. Germline assignment: CDR1 GTSNPN and CDR2 SVGIG (reference sequence). Trimming removed 0 bases from V and 8 bases from J, with 17 bases in between. This CDR3 comprises 16 residues. The DNA of the CDR3 is TGTGCCTGGAGTGTATCCGGAGGCAGTGGGGATTCACCCCTCCACTTT. Translation gives CAWSVSGGSGDSPLHF. The full variable domain, with the rest looked up from reference TRBV30 and TRBJ1-6, is SQTIHQWPATLVQPVGSPLSLECTVEGTSNPNLYWYRQAAGRGLQLLFYSVGIGQISSEVPQNLSASRPQDRQFILSSKKLLLSDSGFYLCAWSVSGGSGDSPLHFGNGTRLTVT.

V and J are TRBV2 and TRBJ2-3, with 7 positions matching TRBD1. The CDR3 contains 14 residues. Trimming took 7 bases from V and 3 from J; bases not matched to a gene: 7. Germline V gene data show CDR1 as SNHLY and CDR2 as FYNNEI. CDR3: CASTRDRRTDTQYF. The CDR3 DNA follows: TGTGCCAGCACCCGGGACAGAAGAACAGATACGCAGTATTTT.

V is TRBV6-6 and J is TRBJ1-2; no reliable D call. The CDR3 loop spans 13 amino acids. Germline-derived CDR1 and CDR2 are MNHNY and SVGAGI (reference sequence). With 7 bases removed from V and 8 bases from J, the gap between germline ends came to 17 bases. The DNA for the CDR3 is TGTGCCAGCATACACGGAAGCTCCTCCGGCTACACCTTC. Translation: CASIHGSSSGYTF.

The rearrangement joins TRBV5-4 to TRBJ2-1, with a tentative D call TRBD1 (6 bases). Germline CDR1 is SGHNT and CDR2 is YYREEE (reference sequence). This CDR3 has 15 amino acids. V was clipped by 4 bases and J by 8 bases, with 19 bases between them. CDR3: CASSPEGGPRDEQFF. The CDR3 coding sequence is TGTGCCAGCAGCCCGGAAGGGGGACCTCGGGATGAGCAGTTCTTC. Looking up the rest from reference TRBV5-4 and TRBJ2-1 gives the full variable domain: ETGVTQSPTHLIKTRGQQVTLRCSSQSGHNTVSWYQQALGQGPQFIFQYYREEENGRGNFPPRFSGLQFPNYSSELNVNALELDDSALYLCASSPEGGPRDEQFFGPGTRLTVL.

The rearrangement links TRBV7-2 to TRBJ1-5; no firm D call. Germline values: CDR1 SGHTA, CDR2 FQGNSA. The V and J ends lost 0 bases and 7 bases respectively, with 7 bases between them. CDR3 length: 13 residues. The CDR3 nucleotides read TGTGCCAGCAGCTTAGCGAATACGCAGCCCCAGCATTTT. Protein product: CASSLANTQPQHF.

The chain couples TRBV5-1 to TRBJ2-5, with 7 bases aligning to TRBD2. CDR1 and CDR2 from the germline V gene are SGHRS and YFSETQ. There are 15 residues in the CDR3. V trimming: 2 bases; J trimming: 4 bases; junction bases outside the gene matches: 8. In DNA form, the CDR3 reads TGCGCCAGCAGCTTCTGGGGAGGGTCTGGAGAGACCCAGTACTTC. Amino acid sequence: CASSFWGGSGETQYF.